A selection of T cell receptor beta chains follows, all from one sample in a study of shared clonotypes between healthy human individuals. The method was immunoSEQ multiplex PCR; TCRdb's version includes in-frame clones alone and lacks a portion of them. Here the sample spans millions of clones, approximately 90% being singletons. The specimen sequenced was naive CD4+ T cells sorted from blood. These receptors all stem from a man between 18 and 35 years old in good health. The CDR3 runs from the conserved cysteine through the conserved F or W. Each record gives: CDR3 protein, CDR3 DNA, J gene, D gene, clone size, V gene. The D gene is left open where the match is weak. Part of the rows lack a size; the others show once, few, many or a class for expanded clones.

CASSLDGGPSEKLFF TGTGCCAGCAGCTTAGACGGGGGCCCTAGCGAAAAACTGTTTTTT TRBJ1-4 . . TRBV7-2
CASSRASGSVYEQYF TGTGCCAGCTCACGCGCTAGCGGGTCGGTCTACGAGCAGTACTTC TRBJ2-7 TRBD2 once TRBV18
CASRFGGSYNEQFF TGTGCCAGCAGGTTCGGTGGGAGTTACAATGAGCAGTTCTTC TRBJ2-1 . . TRBV7-2
CASSSRTGIETQYF TGTGCCAGCAGCTCTCGGACAGGGATAGAGACCCAGTACTTC TRBJ2-5 TRBD1 . TRBV5-4
CASSELFGSYNEQFF TGTGCCAGCAGTGAGCTGTTTGGCTCCTACAATGAGCAGTTCTTC TRBJ2-1 . . TRBV6-1
CASSLRTGSAAGELFF TGTGCCAGCAGCCTAAGGACAGGATCGGCCGCCGGGGAGCTGTTTTTT TRBJ2-2 TRBD1 . TRBV7-8
CASSPGLADQETQYF TGTGCCAGCAGCCCGGGACTAGCGGATCAAGAGACCCAGTACTTC TRBJ2-5 TRBD2 . TRBV7-9
CASMTGGRTAQFF TGTGCCAGCATGACGGGCGGACGGACAGCGCAGTTCTTC TRBJ2-1 . . TRBV2
CASMGTKFEQYF TGCGCCAGCATGGGAACGAAGTTCGAGCAGTACTTC TRBJ2-7 . . TRBV5-1
CASSTLLGGAYGYTF TGTGCCAGCAGTACCCTTCTCGGGGGTGCCTATGGCTACACCTTC TRBJ1-2 . . TRBV6-1
CASSSPGQGKETQYF TGTGCCAGCAGTAGCCCTGGACAGGGGAAAGAGACCCAGTACTTC TRBJ2-5 TRBD1 . TRBV27
CASSLVSGRLEAQHF TGCGCCAGCAGCTTGGTGTCGGGCAGGTTGGAGGCCCAGCATTTT TRBJ1-5 . . TRBV5-1
CASSLSAGRIVDTQYF TGTGCCAGCAGTTTATCCGCAGGGCGCATCGTGGATACGCAGTATTTT TRBJ2-3 . . TRBV28
CASSYSEGSGETQYF TGTGCCAGCAGTTACTCTGAAGGATCTGGAGAGACCCAGTACTTC TRBJ2-5 . . TRBV6-6
CASSLLAGGTVNNEQFF TGTGCCAGCAGTTTGTTGGCGGGAGGCACGGTGAACAATGAGCAGTTCTTC TRBJ2-1 TRBD2 . TRBV2
CASSAPGTGTTEAFF TGTGCCAGTAGTGCCCCTGGGACAGGGACCACTGAAGCTTTCTTT TRBJ1-1 TRBD1 once TRBV19
CASSAQASGGQETQYF TGTGCCAGCAGTGCCCAGGCTAGCGGGGGCCAAGAGACCCAGTACTTC TRBJ2-5 TRBD2 . TRBV6-1
CACERGQLGYGYTF TGTGCCTGTGAGCGCGGACAGTTAGGCTATGGCTACACCTTC TRBJ1-2 . . TRBV30
CAISEQALNQPQHF TGTGCCATCAGTGAACAGGCCCTCAATCAGCCCCAGCATTTT TRBJ1-5 . . TRBV10-3
CASSLGYTGSNEQFF TGCGCCAGCAGCTTGGGGTATACTGGGTCCAATGAGCAGTTCTTC TRBJ2-1 . . TRBV5-1
CASSQGERDRGYEQYF TGCGCCAGCAGCCAAGGGGAGAGGGACAGGGGCTACGAGCAGTACTTC TRBJ2-7 TRBD1 . TRBV4-1
CASSLISGPQHF TGTGCCAGCAGTTTAATATCTGGCCCCCAGCATTTT TRBJ1-5 . once TRBV27
CASSTGQPVGYGYTF TGTGCCAGTAGTACGGGACAGCCCGTCGGCTATGGCTACACCTTC TRBJ1-2 TRBD1 . TRBV19
CASSLERVNEQFF TGCGCCAGCAGCCTTGAGCGGGTAAATGAGCAGTTCTTC TRBJ2-1 . . TRBV5-1
CASSPPTPAEAFF TGTGCCAGCTCACCACCCACGCCTGCTGAAGCTTTCTTT TRBJ1-1 . . TRBV18
CAWSGQGGNQPQHF TGTGCCTGGAGTGGACAGGGTGGCAATCAGCCCCAGCATTTT TRBJ1-5 TRBD1 . TRBV30
CACETGLGYNEQFF TGTGCCTGCGAGACAGGGTTAGGCTACAATGAGCAGTTCTTC TRBJ2-1 TRBD1 . TRBV30
CASIRDRGTDTQYF TGTGCCAGCATCCGGGACAGGGGGACAGATACGCAGTATTTT TRBJ2-3 TRBD1 . TRBV6-1
CASSLVAKSGTGKGNTIYF TGTGCCAGCAGCTTAGTTGCGAAGTCCGGGACAGGGAAAGGAAACACCATATATTTT TRBJ1-3 TRBD1 . TRBV7-9
CASSKDLQPYNEQFF TGTGCCAGCAGCAAGGACCTTCAGCCCTACAATGAGCAGTTCTTC TRBJ2-1 . once TRBV11-3
CASSFIAGSTDTQYF TGCGCCAGCAGCTTCATCGCGGGGAGCACAGATACGCAGTATTTT TRBJ2-3 . . TRBV5-1